The clone carrying this T cell receptor beta chain was counted a few times. The study recruited people aged roughly 18 to 100 years across about 25 US areas. The sample is drawn from a study of blood T cell repertoires in COVID-19. Study background: The analysed material was cDNA or gDNA that came from T cells, B-cell-depleted T cells, or PBMCs.

TCRdb keeps only in-frame clones here, not all; method: immunoSEQ multiplex PCR. The sample records hundreds of thousands of clones, around nine tenths being singletons. Germline CDR1 is LGHDT and CDR2 is YNNKEL (reference sequence). The V gene end was trimmed by 4 bases and the J gene end by 9 bases; junction bases not matched to a gene: 6. This CDR3 comprises 14 residues. This receptor was obtained from a man in his 60s who had recovered from COVID-19. What was sequenced was PBMCs or T cells enriched from blood (not recorded which). The genes are TRBV3-1 (or the pseudogene TRBV3-2) and TRBJ1-6; 7 bases agree with TRBD1. CDR3 sequence reads: CASSPPHRGSPLHF. The CDR3 region has the DNA TGTGCCAGCAGCCCGCCCCACAGGGGTTCACCCCTCCACTTT.